What follows are 18 T cell receptor beta chains derived from one specimen sequenced in a study of blood T cell repertoires in COVID-19. Clones were sequenced by immunoSEQ multiplex PCR, and TCRdb holds only the in-frame ones, with some missing. The repertoire holds about 98,000 clones, with around 72% as singletons. Input material: peripheral blood. Receptors were obtained from a man aged 70 or older with acute or convalescent COVID-19.

This chain links TRBV5-1 with TRBJ2-5; 10 nucleotides agree with TRBD2. Germline assignment: CDR1 SGHRS and CDR2 YFSETQ. J lost 1 base, V lost 3 bases, and 12 bases had no gene match. This CDR3 comprises 18 residues. The CDR3 spells CASSSKPRTSGSQETQYF. CDR3 nucleotide sequence: TGCGCCAGCAGCTCCAAACCTCGGACTAGCGGCTCCCAAGAGACCCAGTACTTC.

This clone has a count of ten or more. The chain joins TRBV28 to TRBJ2-6, with TRBD1 identical over 7 bases. V dropped 2 bases and J dropped 2; count of bases not matched to a gene: 3. Per the germline V gene, CDR1 is MDHEN and CDR2 is SYDVKM. CDR3 length: 16 residues. The CDR3 reads CASSLPDRAGANVLTF. As DNA, the CDR3 is TGTGCCAGCAGTTTACCCGACAGGGCTGGGGCCAACGTCCTGACTTTC. The full variable domain, in which reference TRBV28 and TRBJ2-6 provide the parts outside the CDR3, is DVKVTQSSRYLVKRTGEKVFLECVQDMDHENMFWYRQDPGLGLRLIYFSYDVKMKEKGDIPEGYSVSREKKERFSLILESASTNQTSMYLCASSLPDRAGANVLTFGAGSRLTVL.

The chain couples TRBV18 to TRBJ2-7, with TRBD2 identical over 13 bases. This CDR3 comprises 16 residues. The trim removed 0 bases at V and 5 bases at J, leaving 4 bases unmatched. Germline CDR1 is KGHSH and CDR2 is LQKENI. In DNA form, the CDR3 reads TGTGCCAGCTCACCACCTACTAGCGGGAGGGCCCACGAGCAGTACTTC. Encoded protein: CASSPPTSGRAHEQYF.

This chain connects TRBV3-1 (or the pseudogene TRBV3-2) to TRBJ2-5, with D uncertain. The ends were cut back, 3 bases at V and 3 bases at J, with 8 bases in the middle. The germline V gene encodes CDR1 LGHDT and CDR2 YNNKEL (reference sequence). CDR3 length: 13 residues. CDR3 nucleotides: TGTGCCAGCAGCCAGGTAGAAAAAGAGACCCAGTACTTC. It yields the protein CASSQVEKETQYF.

This rearrangement joins TRBV29-1 to TRBJ2-1; D not certain. V was cut by 4 bases and J by 0 bases, with 10 bases left in between. CDR1 is SQVTM and CDR2 is ANQGSEA in the germline V gene. This CDR3 comprises 14 residues. CDR3 sequence reads: CSVVLPSSYNEQFF. The CDR3, as DNA: TGCAGCGTTGTCCTCCCGAGCTCCTACAATGAGCAGTTCTTC.

The V and J genes are TRBV4-3 and TRBJ1-6, with 8 bases that match TRBD1. CDR1 is LGHNA and CDR2 is YSLEER in the germline V gene. The ends lost 1 base at V and 7 bases at J; junction bases unmatched: 3. The CDR3 loop spans 15 amino acids. This CDR3 reads CASSQGTGLNSPLHF. DNA of the CDR3: TGCGCCAGCAGCCAAGGGACAGGGCTGAATTCACCCCTCCACTTT.

The chain has TRBV15 and TRBJ2-5; 10 nucleotides line up with TRBD2. Germline V gene data show CDR1 as LNHNV and CDR2 as YYDKDF (reference sequence). This CDR3 has 15 residues. After removal of 5 bases from V and 5 bases from J, the junction contained 8 bases not matched to a gene. CDR3 bases: TGTGCCACCAGCCCGCTAGCGGGAGTCGCGGAGACCCAGTACTTC. Protein: CATSPLAGVAETQYF.

CDR3 sequence reads: CASSSGTGSYEQYF. CDR3 coding DNA: TGTGCCAGCAGCTCCGGGACAGGATCCTACGAGCAGTACTTC. The V and J genes are TRBV14 and TRBJ2-7, with 8 bases aligning to TRBD1. The CDR3 totals 14 residues. CDR1 is SGHDN and CDR2 is FVKESK in the germline V gene. Trimming removed 5 bases from V and 1 base from J; junction bases left unmatched: 4.

This clone was observed once. The CDR3 loop is CASTISGDFYTDTQYF. The CDR3 nucleotides read TGTGCCAGCACCATTTCGGGGGACTTCTACACAGATACGCAGTATTTT. V usage is TRBV5-6 and J usage is TRBJ2-3, with D possibly TRBD2 on 6 matching bases. The CDR3 contains 16 residues. CDR1 and CDR2 from the germline V gene are SGHDT and YYEEEE. Between the trimmed V and J ends, which lost 6 bases and 2 bases, there was a span of 19 bases.

In its sample, this clone was seen once. This sample also contains other DNA sequences that code for the same CDR3. The genes are TRBV9 and TRBJ1-2, with D perhaps TRBD1 (5 bases). V lost 2 bases and J 7 bases, leaving 18 bases between the germline ends. Germline V gives CDR1 SGDLS, CDR2 YYNGEE. The CDR3 loop spans 15 amino acids. The CDR3 coding sequence is TGTGCCAGCAGCGTTGGAAGGGCTGGCGGGGGTGGCTACACCTTC. Its translation: CASSVGRAGGGGYTF.

V usage is TRBV6-6 and J usage is TRBJ1-1; D call uncertain. This CDR3 contains 14 residues. V was trimmed by 7 bases and J by 0 bases, leaving 12 bases between them. Germline lookup yields CDR1 MNHNY and CDR2 SVGAGI (reference sequence). CDR3 residues: CASTTAVMNTEAFF. DNA of the CDR3: TGTGCCAGCACCACCGCAGTCATGAACACTGAAGCTTTCTTT.

This clone was counted between two and nine times. The chain has TRBV11-2 and TRBJ2-7; D is uncertain. Germline lookup yields CDR1 SGHAT and CDR2 FQNNGV. V was clipped by 2 bases and J by 2 bases, with 10 bases between them. The CDR3 has 14 amino acids. As DNA, the CDR3 is TGTGCCAGCAGCTTACAAGTAGCAGCCTACGAGCAGTACTTC. This codes for CASSLQVAAYEQYF. Full variable domain (outside the CDR3, taken from reference TRBV11-2 and TRBJ2-7): EAGVAQSPRYKIIEKRQSVAFWCNPISGHATLYWYQQILGQGPKLLIQFQNNGVVDDSQLPKDRFSAERLKGVDSTLKIQPAKLEDSAVYLCASSLQVAAYEQYFGPGTRLTVT.

The chain recombines TRBV29-1 with TRBJ2-1; D is possibly TRBD2 (6 bases). V was clipped by 0 bases and J by 2 bases, with 14 bases between them. Germline V lookup: CDR1 SQVTM, CDR2 ANQGSEA. The CDR3 spans 16 residues. In DNA form, the CDR3 reads TGCAGCGTTGAAGACGGGGTGGGACTCCCCTACAATGAGCAGTTCTTC. Protein product: CSVEDGVGLPYNEQFF.

V is TRBV10-3 and J is TRBJ1-5, with unresolved D. Per the germline V gene, CDR1 is ENHRY and CDR2 is SYGVKD. Trimming removed 11 bases from V and 3 bases from J, with 14 bases in between. The CDR3 has 13 residues. CDR3 loop: CAVREGPNQPQHF. In DNA, the CDR3 is TGTGCCGTCCGGGAGGGCCCCAATCAGCCCCAGCATTTT.

The chain couples TRBV11-3 to TRBJ2-2; D unclear. Trimming stripped 5 bases from V and 2 bases from J, with 3 bases between. Germline CDR1 reads SGHNT; CDR2 reads YENEEA. The CDR3 extends over 12 amino acids. In DNA form, the CDR3 reads TGTGCCAGCAGCCTAAACACCGGGGAGCTGTTTTTT. Translating it yields CASSLNTGELFF.

The chain has TRBV7-9 and TRBJ1-3; D ambiguous. This CDR3 comprises 14 residues. The V end lost 0 bases, the J end lost 2 bases, and 5 bases lay between the germline ends. Looked up from germline, CDR1 is SEHNR and CDR2 is FQNEAQ (reference sequence). The CDR3 region has the DNA TGTGCCAGCAGCTTAGCCGGGGCTGGAAACACCATATATTTT. Amino acids: CASSLAGAGNTIYF.

The sample holds one count of this clone. The chain is built from TRBV5-1 and TRBJ2-1; maybe TRBD1 (6 bases). Trimming took 4 bases from V and 0 from J, leaving 17 bases between them. This CDR3 has 17 amino acids. Germline assignment: CDR1 SGHRS and CDR2 YFSETQ. The CDR3 here is CASSTTGSRGSYNEQFF. The CDR3 bases are TGCGCCAGCAGCACTACAGGGTCTCGGGGCTCCTACAATGAGCAGTTCTTC.

The rearrangement links TRBV12-5 to TRBJ1-2; no clear D. V lost 4 bases and J lost 4, with 10 bases in between. The CDR3 extends over 13 amino acids. Per germline, CDR1 LGHNT and CDR2 FRNRAP. The CDR3 here is CASGSLDTYGYTF. CDR3 DNA: TGTGCTAGTGGTTCCCTCGACACCTATGGCTACACCTTC.